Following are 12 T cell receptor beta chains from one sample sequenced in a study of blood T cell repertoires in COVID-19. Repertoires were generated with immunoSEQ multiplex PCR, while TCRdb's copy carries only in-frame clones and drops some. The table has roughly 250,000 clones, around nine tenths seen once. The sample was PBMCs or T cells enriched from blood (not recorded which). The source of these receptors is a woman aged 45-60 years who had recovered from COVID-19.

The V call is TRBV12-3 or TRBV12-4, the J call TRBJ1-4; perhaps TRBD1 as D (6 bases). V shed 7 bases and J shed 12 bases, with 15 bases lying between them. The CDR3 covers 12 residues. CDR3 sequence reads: CASTQLGGELFF. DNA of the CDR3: TGTGCCAGCACGCAACTAGGGGGGGAACTGTTTTTT.

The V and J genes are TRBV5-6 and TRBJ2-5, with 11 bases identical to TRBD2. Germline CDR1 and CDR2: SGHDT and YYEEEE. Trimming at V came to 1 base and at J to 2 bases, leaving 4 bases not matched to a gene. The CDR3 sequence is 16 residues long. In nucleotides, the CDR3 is TGTGCCAGCAGCTTGTGGGGGACTAGCGGACAAGAGACCCAGTACTTC. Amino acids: CASSLWGTSGQETQYF.

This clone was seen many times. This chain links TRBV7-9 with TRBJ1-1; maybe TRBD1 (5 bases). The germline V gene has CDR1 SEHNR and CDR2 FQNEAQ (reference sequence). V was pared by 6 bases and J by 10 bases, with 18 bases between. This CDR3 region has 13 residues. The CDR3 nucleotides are TGTGCCAGCAGTTCGTCAGGGACTTGGGGAGCTTTCTTT. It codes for CASSSSGTWGAFF. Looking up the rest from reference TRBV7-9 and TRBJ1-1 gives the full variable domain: DTGVSQNPRHKITKRGQNVTFRCDPISEHNRLYWYRQTLGQGPEFLTYFQNEAQLEKSRLLSDRFSAERPKGSFSTLEIQRTEQGDSAMYLCASSSSGTWGAFFGQGTRLTVV.

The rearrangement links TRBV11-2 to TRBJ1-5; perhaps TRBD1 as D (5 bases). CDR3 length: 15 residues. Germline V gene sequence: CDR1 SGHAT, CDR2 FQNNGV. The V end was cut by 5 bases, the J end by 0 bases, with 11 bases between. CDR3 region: CASSADRYSNQPQHF. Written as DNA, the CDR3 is TGTGCCAGCAGCGCCGACAGATATAGCAATCAGCCCCAGCATTTT.

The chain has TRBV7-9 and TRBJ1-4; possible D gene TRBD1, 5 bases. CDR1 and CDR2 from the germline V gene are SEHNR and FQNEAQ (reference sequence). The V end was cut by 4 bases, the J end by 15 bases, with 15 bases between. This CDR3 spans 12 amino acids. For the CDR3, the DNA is TGTGCCAGCAGCTCCGTATCGGACATAGTGTTTTTT. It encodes CASSSVSDIVFF.

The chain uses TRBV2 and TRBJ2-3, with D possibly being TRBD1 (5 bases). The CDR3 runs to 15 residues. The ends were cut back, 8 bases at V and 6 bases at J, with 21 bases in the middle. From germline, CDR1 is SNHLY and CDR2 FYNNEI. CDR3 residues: CASLTVANSGDTQYF. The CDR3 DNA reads TGTGCCAGCCTCACGGTGGCGAATTCAGGGGATACGCAGTATTTT.

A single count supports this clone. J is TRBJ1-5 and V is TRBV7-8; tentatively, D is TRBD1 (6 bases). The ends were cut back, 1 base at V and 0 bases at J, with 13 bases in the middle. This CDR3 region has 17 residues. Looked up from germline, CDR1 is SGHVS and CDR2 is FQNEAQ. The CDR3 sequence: CASSLERYRDSNQPQHF. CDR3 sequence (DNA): TGTGCCAGCAGCTTAGAACGATACAGGGATAGCAATCAGCCCCAGCATTTT.

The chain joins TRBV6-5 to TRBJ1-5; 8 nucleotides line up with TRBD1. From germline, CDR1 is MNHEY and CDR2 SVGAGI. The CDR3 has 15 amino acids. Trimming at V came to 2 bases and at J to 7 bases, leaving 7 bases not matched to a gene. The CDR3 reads CASSYDTGGGQPQHF. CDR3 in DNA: TGTGCCAGCAGTTACGACACAGGGGGGGGACAGCCCCAGCATTTT.

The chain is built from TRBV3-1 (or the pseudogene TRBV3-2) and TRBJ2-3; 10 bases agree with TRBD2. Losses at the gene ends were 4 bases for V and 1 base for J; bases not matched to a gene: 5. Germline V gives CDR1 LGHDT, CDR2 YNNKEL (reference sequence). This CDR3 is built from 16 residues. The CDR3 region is CASSRLAGDGTDTQYF. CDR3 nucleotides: TGTGCCAGCAGCCGCCTAGCGGGAGACGGCACAGATACGCAGTATTTT.

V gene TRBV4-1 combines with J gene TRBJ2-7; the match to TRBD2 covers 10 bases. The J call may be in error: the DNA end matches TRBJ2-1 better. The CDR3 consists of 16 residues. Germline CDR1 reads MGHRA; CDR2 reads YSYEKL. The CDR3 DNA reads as TGCGCCAGCAGCCGCCCAACTAGCGGGACTAACAATGAGCAGTTCTTC. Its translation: CASSRPTSGTNNEQFF.

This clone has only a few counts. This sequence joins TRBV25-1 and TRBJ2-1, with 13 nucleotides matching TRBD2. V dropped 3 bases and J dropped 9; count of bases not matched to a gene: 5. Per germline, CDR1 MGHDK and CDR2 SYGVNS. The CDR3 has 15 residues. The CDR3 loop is CASSEGLAGTGEQFF. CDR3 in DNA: TGTGCCAGCAGTGAGGGACTAGCGGGAACCGGTGAGCAGTTCTTC.

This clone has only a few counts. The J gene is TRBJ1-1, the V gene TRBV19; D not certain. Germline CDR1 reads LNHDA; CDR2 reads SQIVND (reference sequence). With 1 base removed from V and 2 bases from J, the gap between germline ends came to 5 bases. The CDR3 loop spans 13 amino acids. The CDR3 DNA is TGTGCCAGTAGTATAGCGGTAAACACTGAAGCTTTCTTT. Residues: CASSIAVNTEAFF. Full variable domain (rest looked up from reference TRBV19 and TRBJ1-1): DGGITQSPKYLFRKEGQNVTLSCEQNLNHDAMYWYRQDPGQGLRLIYYSQIVNDFQKGDIAEGYSVSREKKESFPLTVTSAQKNPTAFYLCASSIAVNTEAFFGQGTRLTVV.